Each of the 25 T cell receptor beta chains below was sequenced from the same sample in a study of blood T cell repertoires in COVID-19. Libraries were prepared by immunoSEQ multiplex PCR; TCRdb keeps only in-frame clonotypes and omits some of them. The sample lists approximately 100,000 clones; 85% were seen once. Sequenced: peripheral blood. Every receptor here comes from a human donor in a cohort sampled during active COVID-19.

The chain has TRBV10-2 and TRBJ2-1, with TRBD2 identical over 8 bases. Germline CDR1 WSHSY, CDR2 SAAADI. The V gene end was trimmed by 2 bases and the J gene end by 8 bases; junction bases not matched to a gene: 5. The CDR3 is 14 residues long. The CDR3 bases are TGCGCCAGCAGTGAGGCGGGAGGTGGGGATGAGCAGTTCTTC. As protein: CASSEAGGGDEQFF.

The genes are TRBV2 and TRBJ2-3, with a tentative D call TRBD2 (6 bases). The CDR3 length is 11 residues. V dropped 8 bases and J dropped 5 bases, with 8 bases sitting between them. The V gene's germline CDR1 is SNHLY and CDR2 FYNNEI. Written as DNA, the CDR3 is TGTGCCAGCTCCGGGGGAGATACGCAGTATTTT. It is translated as CASSGGDTQYF.

The chain links TRBV5-1 to TRBJ1-1; tentative D call: TRBD1 (5 bases). This CDR3 is 14 amino acids long. Germline CDR1 reads SGHRS; CDR2 reads YFSETQ. The ends were cut back, 0 bases at V and 5 bases at J, with 11 bases in the middle. The CDR3 reads CASSLETGGTEAFF. CDR3 nucleotides: TGCGCCAGCAGCTTGGAGACTGGGGGGACTGAAGCTTTCTTT.

The chain recombines TRBV12-3 or TRBV12-4 with TRBJ1-1; possible D gene TRBD1, 5 bases. The CDR3 runs 12 residues. Trimming removed 6 bases from V and 8 bases from J, with 13 bases in between. The CDR3 here is CASSPGGQEAFF. CDR3 coding DNA: TGTGCCAGCAGCCCCGGGGGTCAGGAAGCTTTCTTT.

This clone was observed a few times. The chain is built from TRBV25-1 and TRBJ2-1, with D perhaps TRBD2 (6 bases). The ends were cut back, 0 bases at V and 10 bases at J, with 10 bases in the middle. CDR1 and CDR2 (germline): MGHDK, SYGVNS. The CDR3 consists of 13 residues. The CDR3 coding sequence is TGTGCCAGCAGTGAATATGGGCGGGGCGAGCAGTTCTTC. Translating it yields CASSEYGRGEQFF.

This clone was seen just once. The rearrangement uses TRBV5-1 and TRBJ2-5, with D perhaps TRBD2 (6 bases). Germline loops: CDR1 SGHRS, CDR2 YFSETQ. There are 10 residues in the CDR3. Written as DNA, the CDR3 is TGCGATGGAGCGGGAGAGACCCAGTACTTC. It encodes CDGAGETQYF.

The chain carries TRBV6-2 or TRBV6-3 and TRBJ2-3; TRBD2 might be the D (5 bases). V lost 2 bases, J lost 5 bases, and 5 bases lay in between. The CDR3 has 12 residues. Germline V lookup: CDR1 MNHEY, CDR2 SVGEGT. The CDR3 nucleotides read TGTGCCAGCAGTTACGCGGGAGATACGCAGTATTTT. This translates into CASSYAGDTQYF.

This chain joins TRBV6-5 and TRBJ1-6, with TRBD1 matching over 8 bases. V was pared by 2 bases and J by 5 bases, with 2 bases of the junction left unmatched. CDR1 and CDR2 from the germline V gene are MNHEY and SVGAGI. The CDR3 runs to 15 residues. CDR3 sequence reads: CASSYRTGHNSPLHF. DNA of the CDR3: TGTGCCAGCAGTTACAGGACAGGGCATAATTCACCCCTCCACTTT.

The V call is TRBV28, the J call TRBJ2-3, with 7 positions matching TRBD2. The ends lost 1 base at V and 5 bases at J; junction bases unmatched: 6. This CDR3 comprises 15 residues. Germline V gene data show CDR1 as MDHEN and CDR2 as SYDVKM. Written as DNA, the CDR3 is TGTGCCAGCAGTTTATTGGGGGAGGGCGAAGATACGCAGTATTTT. Protein sequence: CASSLLGEGEDTQYF.

The genes are TRBV7-9 and TRBJ2-5; the D gene is possibly TRBD2 (5 bases). The V end lost 5 bases, the J end lost 2 bases, and 9 bases lay between the germline ends. From germline, CDR1 is SEHNR and CDR2 FQNEAQ (reference sequence). This CDR3 is built from 13 residues. CDR3 nucleotides: TGTGCCAGCAGCCCCCGGAGGCAAGAGACCCAGTACTTC. It codes for CASSPRRQETQYF.

This chain connects TRBV12-3 or TRBV12-4 to TRBJ1-1, with a tentative D call TRBD1 (5 bases). The CDR3 spans 13 residues. Trimming shortened V by 6 bases and J by 4 bases, and 12 bases separated the two germline ends. CDR3 residues: CASSLDRATEAFF. The CDR3 DNA follows: TGTGCCAGCAGCCTCGACAGAGCCACTGAAGCTTTCTTT.

CDR3 region: CASSWHKTDSYEQYF. The CDR3 region has the DNA TGTGCCAGCAGCTGGCACAAGACTGACTCCTACGAGCAGTACTTC. The chain combines TRBV5-5 with TRBJ2-7, with D unresolved. The CDR3 is 15 residues long. Deletions cut 3 bases from V and 0 bases from J, with 13 bases between. The germline V gene has CDR1 SGHKS and CDR2 YYEKEE (reference sequence). The full variable domain, completed using reference TRBV5-5 and TRBJ2-7, is DAGVTQSPTHLIKTRGQQVTLRCSPISGHKSVSWYQQVLGQGPQFIFQYYEKEERGRGNFPDRFSARQFPNYSSELNVNALLLGDSALYLCASSWHKTDSYEQYFGPGTRLTVT.

The V and J genes are TRBV5-1 and TRBJ1-4; 9 nucleotides align to TRBD1. Germline CDR1 is SGHRS and CDR2 is YFSETQ. This CDR3 region has 16 residues. V trimming: 4 bases; J trimming: 8 bases; junction bases outside the gene matches: 12. This CDR3 is CASSPRPGQGGEKLFF. In DNA form, the CDR3 reads TGCGCCAGCAGCCCGCGCCCGGGACAGGGAGGGGAAAAACTGTTTTTT.

This clone occurred a few times. This chain links TRBV2 with TRBJ1-1, with a weak D call TRBD1 (5 bases). V shed 9 bases and J shed 0 bases, with 5 bases lying between them. The CDR3 is 11 residues long. Germline loops: CDR1 SNHLY, CDR2 FYNNEI. CDR3 nucleotides: TGTGCCAGACAGGTGAACACTGAAGCTTTCTTT. Its translation: CARQVNTEAFF.

This clone was seen just once. The chain joins TRBV11-2 to TRBJ2-3, with D possibly TRBD1 on 6 matching bases. The CDR3 consists of 17 residues. CDR1 SGHAT and CDR2 FQNNGV come from the germline V gene. Between the trimmed V and J ends, which lost 5 bases and 0 bases, there was a span of 18 bases. CDR3: CASSPLRGQTSTDTQYF. As DNA, the CDR3 is TGTGCCAGCAGCCCTCTCAGGGGACAAACTAGCACAGATACGCAGTATTTT.

V gene TRBV6-2 or TRBV6-3 combines with J gene TRBJ2-5, with TRBD2 identical over 7 bases. Germline trimming cut 5 bases from V and 5 bases from J; bases unmatched to any gene: 8. Germline V CDR1 and CDR2: MNHEY, SVGEGT. This CDR3 is 14 amino acids long. CDR3 residues: CASSDEGGGETQYF. CDR3 DNA sequence: TGTGCCAGCAGTGACGAAGGCGGGGGTGAGACCCAGTACTTC.

The chain combines TRBV7-2 with TRBJ2-1, with 9 positions matching TRBD1. Germline trimming cut 7 bases from V and 6 bases from J; bases unmatched to any gene: 7. CDR3 length: 14 amino acids. Per the germline V gene, CDR1 is SGHTA and CDR2 is FQGNSA. CDR3 bases: TGTGCCAGCATGCGGGACAGGGTCACCAATGAGCAGTTCTTC. This translates into CASMRDRVTNEQFF. The whole variable domain, filled in from reference TRBV7-2 and TRBJ2-1, reads GAGVSQSPSNKVTEKGKDVELRCDPISGHTALYWYRQSLGQGLEFLIYFQGNSAPDKSGLPSDRFSAERTGGSVSTLTIQRTQQEDSAVYLCASMRDRVTNEQFFGPGTRLTVL.

CDR3 sequence (DNA): TGCAGCGCTATGGGACTAGCGGGGCACAATGAGCAGTTCTTC. It encodes CSAMGLAGHNEQFF. This rearrangement joins TRBV29-1 to TRBJ2-1, with 13 bases aligning to TRBD2. Germline V CDR1 and CDR2: SQVTM, ANQGSEA. There are 14 residues in the CDR3. V shed 7 bases and J 5 bases; nucleotides not matched to a gene: 5.

The CDR3, as DNA: TGTGCCAGCAGGCCCGGGACTAGCGGGAGCCCAAAAACCAATGAGCAGTTCTTC. Encoded protein: CASRPGTSGSPKTNEQFF. The chain recombines TRBV7-9 with TRBJ2-1, with TRBD2 matching over 14 bases. Germline assignment: CDR1 SEHNR and CDR2 FQNEAQ (reference sequence). The CDR3 loop spans 18 amino acids. The V segment lost 6 bases and the J segment 6 bases; nucleotides outside the gene matches: 13.

This sequence joins TRBV7-3 and TRBJ2-1; the D gene is possibly TRBD1 (5 bases). The CDR3 covers 14 residues. V lost 3 bases and J 10 bases, leaving 16 bases between the germline ends. The germline V gene has CDR1 SGHTA and CDR2 FQGTGA. Here the CDR3 DNA reads TGTGCCAGCAGCTTTTCACCTGGGGCAGGGGAGCAGTTCTTC. Translated, it gives CASSFSPGAGEQFF.

The chain uses TRBV30 and TRBJ1-4; D unresolved. The V gene's germline CDR1 is GTSNPN and CDR2 SVGIG (reference sequence). The CDR3 is 14 amino acids. Deletions cut 1 base from V and 0 bases from J, with 6 bases between. The CDR3 bases are TGTGCCTGGAGTGGCACAGCAACTAATGAAAAACTGTTTTTT. It encodes CAWSGTATNEKLFF.

As DNA, the CDR3 is TGTGCCAGCAGCCAAGATGAGGAAGCGGTAGCGGGGGCGCGCACAGATACGCAGTATTTT. Translation: CASSQDEEAVAGARTDTQYF. The J gene is TRBJ2-3, the V gene TRBV3-1 (or the pseudogene TRBV3-2); 9 bases align to TRBD2. Germline CDR1 is LGHDT and CDR2 is YNNKEL (reference sequence). The V segment lost 0 bases and the J segment 1 base; nucleotides outside the gene matches: 14. This CDR3 region has 20 residues.

This chain connects TRBV10-1 to TRBJ2-7; 9 bases match TRBD1. Germline-derived CDR1 and CDR2 are WNHNN and SYGVQD (reference sequence). The CDR3 is 17 amino acids. V dropped 6 bases and J dropped 6; count of bases not matched to a gene: 18. Here the CDR3 reads CASRGGRDRALPGEQYF. The CDR3 DNA reads as TGCGCCAGCAGGGGGGGCCGGGACAGGGCGCTGCCGGGCGAGCAGTACTTC.

The chain links TRBV7-2 to TRBJ1-1; 8 bases are shared with TRBD1. CDR1 and CDR2 (germline): SGHTA, FQGNSA. With 5 bases clipped from V and 1 base from J, the junction kept 3 bases outside the gene matches. The CDR3 runs 14 residues. The CDR3 DNA reads as TGTGCCAGCAGCCTAGGGACAGGGAACACTGAAGCTTTCTTT. This translates into CASSLGTGNTEAFF. The full variable domain, completed using reference TRBV7-2 and TRBJ1-1, is GAGVSQSPSNKVTEKGKDVELRCDPISGHTALYWYRQSLGQGLEFLIYFQGNSAPDKSGLPSDRFSAERTGGSVSTLTIQRTQQEDSAVYLCASSLGTGNTEAFFGQGTRLTVV.

V is TRBV19 and J is TRBJ2-1, with a weak D call TRBD2 (6 bases). The germline V and J ends were trimmed by 4 bases and 4 bases, with 11 bases remaining between them. The CDR3 is 14 amino acids. Germline assignment: CDR1 LNHDA and CDR2 SQIVND (reference sequence). DNA for the CDR3: TGTGCCAGTAGTAAGGACTACGCATACAATGAGCAGTTCTTC. Translated: CASSKDYAYNEQFF.